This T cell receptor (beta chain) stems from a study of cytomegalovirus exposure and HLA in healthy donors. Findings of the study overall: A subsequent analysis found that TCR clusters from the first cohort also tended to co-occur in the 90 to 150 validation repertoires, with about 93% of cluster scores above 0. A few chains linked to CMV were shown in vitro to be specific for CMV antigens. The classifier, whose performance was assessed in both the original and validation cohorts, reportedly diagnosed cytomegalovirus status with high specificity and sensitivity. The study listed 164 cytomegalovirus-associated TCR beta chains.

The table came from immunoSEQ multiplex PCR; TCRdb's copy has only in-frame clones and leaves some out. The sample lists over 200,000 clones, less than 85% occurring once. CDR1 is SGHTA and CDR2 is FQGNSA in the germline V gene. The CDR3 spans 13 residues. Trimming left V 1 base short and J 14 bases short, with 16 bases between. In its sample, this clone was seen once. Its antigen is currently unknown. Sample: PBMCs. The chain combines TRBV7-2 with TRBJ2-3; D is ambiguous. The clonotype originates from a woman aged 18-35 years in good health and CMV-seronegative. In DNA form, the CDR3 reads TGTGCCAGCAGCTTAGGAGGAACCCGTCATCCGTATTTT. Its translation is CASSLGGTRHPYF.